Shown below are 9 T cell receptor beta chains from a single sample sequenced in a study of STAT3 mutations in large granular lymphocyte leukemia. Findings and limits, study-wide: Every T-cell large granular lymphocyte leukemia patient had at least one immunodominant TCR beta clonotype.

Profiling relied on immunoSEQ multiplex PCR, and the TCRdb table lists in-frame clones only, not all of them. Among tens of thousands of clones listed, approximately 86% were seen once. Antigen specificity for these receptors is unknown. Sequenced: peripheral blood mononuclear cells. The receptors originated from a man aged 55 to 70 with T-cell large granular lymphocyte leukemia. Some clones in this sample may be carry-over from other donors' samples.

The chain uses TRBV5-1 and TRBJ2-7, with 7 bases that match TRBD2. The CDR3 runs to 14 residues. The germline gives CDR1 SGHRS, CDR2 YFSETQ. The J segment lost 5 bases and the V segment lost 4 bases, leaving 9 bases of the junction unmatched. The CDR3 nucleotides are TGCGCCAGCAGCACCACCGGGACTAATGACGAGCAGTACTTC. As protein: CASSTTGTNDEQYF.

DNA of the CDR3: TGTGCCAGCAGCCTAACCCCCGGAGGTGGAAACACCATATATTTT. It codes for CASSLTPGGGNTIYF. The chain couples TRBV7-8 to TRBJ1-3, with unresolved D. Between the trimmed V and J ends, which lost 5 bases and 3 bases, there was a span of 14 bases. In germline, CDR1 is SGHVS, CDR2 FQNEAQ. This CDR3 has 15 amino acids.

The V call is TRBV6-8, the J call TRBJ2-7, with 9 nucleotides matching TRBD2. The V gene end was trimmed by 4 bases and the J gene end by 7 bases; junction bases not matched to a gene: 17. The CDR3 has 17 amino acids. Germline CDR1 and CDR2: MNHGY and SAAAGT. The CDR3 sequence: CASSFRGSGAGGEEQYF. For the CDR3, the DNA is TGTGCCAGCAGTTTTAGGGGTTCTGGAGCGGGAGGAGAAGAGCAGTACTTC.

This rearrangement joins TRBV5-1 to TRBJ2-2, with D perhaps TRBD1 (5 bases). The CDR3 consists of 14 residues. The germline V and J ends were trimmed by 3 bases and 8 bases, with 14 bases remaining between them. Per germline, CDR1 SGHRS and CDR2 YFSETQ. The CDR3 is CASSSQSTEGELFF. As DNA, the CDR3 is TGCGCCAGCAGCTCCCAATCGACAGAAGGGGAGCTGTTTTTT. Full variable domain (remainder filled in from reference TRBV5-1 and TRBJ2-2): KAGVTQTPRYLIKTRGQQVTLSCSPISGHRSVSWYQQTPGQGLQFLFEYFSETQRNKGNFPGRFSGRQFSNSRSEMNVSTLELGDSALYLCASSSQSTEGELFFGEGSRLTVL.

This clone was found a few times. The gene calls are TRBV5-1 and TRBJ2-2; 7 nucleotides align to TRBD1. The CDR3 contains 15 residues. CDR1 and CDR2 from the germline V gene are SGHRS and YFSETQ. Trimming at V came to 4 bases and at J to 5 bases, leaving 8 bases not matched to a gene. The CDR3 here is CASSPGQIQTGELFF. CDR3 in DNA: TGCGCCAGCAGCCCGGGACAGATCCAGACCGGGGAGCTGTTTTTT.

In DNA, the CDR3 is TGTGCCAGCTCACCACCCGGTTTACAACACTACGAGCAGTACTTC. Translated, it gives CASSPPGLQHYEQYF. The J gene is TRBJ2-7, the V gene TRBV18; D uncertain. CDR3 length: 15 amino acids. Germline values: CDR1 KGHSH, CDR2 LQKENI. V was clipped by 0 bases and J by 3 bases, with 12 bases between them.

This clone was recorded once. CDR3 DNA: TGTGCCAGCAGCCCGGCCTACAATGAGCAGTTCTTC. Its translation is CASSPAYNEQFF. The chain uses TRBV7-8 and TRBJ2-1; D remains unclear. Trimming removed 5 bases at V and 2 bases at J, with 4 bases between. The CDR3 runs to 12 residues. Germline V gives CDR1 SGHVS, CDR2 FQNEAQ. Full variable domain (rest looked up from reference TRBV7-8 and TRBJ2-1): GAGVSQSPRYKVAKRGQDVALRCDPISGHVSLFWYQQALGQGPEFLTYFQNEAQLDKSGLPSDRFFAERPEGSVSTLKIQRTQQEDSAVYLCASSPAYNEQFFGPGTRLTVL.

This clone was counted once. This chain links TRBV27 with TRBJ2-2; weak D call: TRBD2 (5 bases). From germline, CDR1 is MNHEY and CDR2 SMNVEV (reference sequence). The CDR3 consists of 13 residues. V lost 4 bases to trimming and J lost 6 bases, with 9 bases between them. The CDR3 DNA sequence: TGTGCCAGCAGTTCCGGACTCCCCGGGGAGCTGTTTTTT. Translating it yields CASSSGLPGELFF.

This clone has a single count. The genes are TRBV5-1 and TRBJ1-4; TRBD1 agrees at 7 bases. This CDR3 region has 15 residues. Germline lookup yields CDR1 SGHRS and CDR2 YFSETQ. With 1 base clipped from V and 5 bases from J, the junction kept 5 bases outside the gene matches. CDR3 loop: CASSLSGTENEKLFF. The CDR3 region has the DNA TGCGCCAGCAGCTTGAGCGGGACAGAGAATGAAAAACTGTTTTTT.